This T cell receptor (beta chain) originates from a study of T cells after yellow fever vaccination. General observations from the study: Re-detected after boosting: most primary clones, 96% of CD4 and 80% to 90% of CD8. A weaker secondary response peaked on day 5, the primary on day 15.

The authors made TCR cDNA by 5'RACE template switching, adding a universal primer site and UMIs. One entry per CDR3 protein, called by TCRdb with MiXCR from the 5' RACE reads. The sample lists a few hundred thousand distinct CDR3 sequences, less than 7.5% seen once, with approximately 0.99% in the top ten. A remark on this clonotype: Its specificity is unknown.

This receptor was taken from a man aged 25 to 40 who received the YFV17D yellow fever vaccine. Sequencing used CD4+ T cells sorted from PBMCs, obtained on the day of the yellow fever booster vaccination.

CDR3 coding DNA: TGTGCCAGCAGCCCCCCCGGGAACAGGGGGCCGGAGACCCAGTACTTC. This gives the protein CASSPPGNRGPETQYF. This sequence joins TRBV7-2 and TRBJ2-5; TRBD1 matches at 9 bases. Germline-derived CDR1 and CDR2 are SGHTA and FQGNSA. This CDR3 spans 16 amino acids. V lost 5 bases to trimming and J lost 5 bases; unmatched junction nucleotides: 12. The full variable domain, its missing parts supplied by reference TRBV7-2 and TRBJ2-5, is GAGVSQSPSNKVTEKGKDVELRCDPISGHTALYWYRQSLGQGLEFLIYFQGNSAPDKSGLPSDRFSAERTGGSVSTLTIQRTQQEDSAVYLCASSPPGNRGPETQYFGPGTRLLVL.